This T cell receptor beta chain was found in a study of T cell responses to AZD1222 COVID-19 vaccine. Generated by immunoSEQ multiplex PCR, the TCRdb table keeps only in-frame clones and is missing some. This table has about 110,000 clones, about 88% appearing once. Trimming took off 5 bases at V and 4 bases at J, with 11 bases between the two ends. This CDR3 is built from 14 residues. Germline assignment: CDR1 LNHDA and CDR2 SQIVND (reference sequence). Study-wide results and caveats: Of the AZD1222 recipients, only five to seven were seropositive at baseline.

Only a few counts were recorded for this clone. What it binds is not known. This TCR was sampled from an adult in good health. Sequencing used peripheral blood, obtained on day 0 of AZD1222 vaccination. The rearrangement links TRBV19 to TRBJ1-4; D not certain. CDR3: CASSGQVDNEKLFF. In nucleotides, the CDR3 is TGTGCCAGTAGTGGGCAGGTGGATAATGAAAAACTGTTTTTT.